This T cell receptor beta chain was documented in a study of cytomegalovirus exposure and HLA in healthy donors. PCR primers comprised 60 Vbeta and 13 Jbeta primers. Measured with immunoSEQ multiplex PCR; TCRdb has only the in-frame clones, and not every one. Found here are some 150,000 clones, around 78% of them singletons; the top ten hold about 1.9%. After removal of 3 bases from V and 4 bases from J, the junction contained 5 bases not matched to a gene. The length of the CDR3 is 15 residues. The germline gives CDR1 KGHSH, CDR2 LQKENI. This TCR derives from a woman aged 25-40 years in good health and CMV-seropositive. The rearrangement joins TRBV18 to TRBJ1-3; 8 bases map to TRBD1. Sequences were obtained from PBMCs. The CDR3 sequence: CASSPVRGPGNTIYF. The CDR3, as DNA: TGTGCCAGCTCACCGGTCAGGGGGCCCGGAAACACCATATATTTT.